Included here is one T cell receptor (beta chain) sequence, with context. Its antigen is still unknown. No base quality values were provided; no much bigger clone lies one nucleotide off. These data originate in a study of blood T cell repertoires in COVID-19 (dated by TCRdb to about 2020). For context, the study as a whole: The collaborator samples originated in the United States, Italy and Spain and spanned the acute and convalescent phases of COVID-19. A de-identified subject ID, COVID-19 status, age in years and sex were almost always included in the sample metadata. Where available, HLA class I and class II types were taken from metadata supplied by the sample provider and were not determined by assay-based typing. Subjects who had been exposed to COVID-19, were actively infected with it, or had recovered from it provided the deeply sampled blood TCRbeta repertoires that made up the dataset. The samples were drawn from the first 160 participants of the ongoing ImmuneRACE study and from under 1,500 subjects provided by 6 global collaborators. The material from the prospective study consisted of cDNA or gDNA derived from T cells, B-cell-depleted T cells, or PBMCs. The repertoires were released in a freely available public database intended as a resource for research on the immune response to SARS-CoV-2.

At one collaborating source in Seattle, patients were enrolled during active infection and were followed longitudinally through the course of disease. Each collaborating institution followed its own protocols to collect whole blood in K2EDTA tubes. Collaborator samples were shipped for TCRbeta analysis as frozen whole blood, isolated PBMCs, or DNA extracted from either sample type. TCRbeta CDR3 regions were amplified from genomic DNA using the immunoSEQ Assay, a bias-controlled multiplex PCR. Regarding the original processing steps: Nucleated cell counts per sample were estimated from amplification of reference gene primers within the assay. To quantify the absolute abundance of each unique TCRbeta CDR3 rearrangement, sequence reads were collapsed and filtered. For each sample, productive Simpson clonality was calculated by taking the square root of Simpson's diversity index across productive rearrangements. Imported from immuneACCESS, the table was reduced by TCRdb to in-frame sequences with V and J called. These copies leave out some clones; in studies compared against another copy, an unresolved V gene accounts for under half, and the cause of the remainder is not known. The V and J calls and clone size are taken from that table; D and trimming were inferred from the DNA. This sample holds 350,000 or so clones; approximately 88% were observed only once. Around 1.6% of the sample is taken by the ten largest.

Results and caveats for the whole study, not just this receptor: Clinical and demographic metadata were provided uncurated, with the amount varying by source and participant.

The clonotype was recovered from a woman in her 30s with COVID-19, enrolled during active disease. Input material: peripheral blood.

The bases read TGTGCCAGCAGTTTGCTCCTGACAGCTAACACCGGGGAGCTGTTTTTT. Translated, this is CASSLLLTANTGELFF. The sequence links TRBV27 to TRBJ2-2; D gene: possibly TRBD1, on 5 matching bases. As encoded in the germline V gene (reference sequence), CDR1 is MNHEY while CDR2 is SMNVEV. The germline ends are 13 bases apart after V is trimmed by 3 bases and J by 2 bases. From the cysteine through the phenylalanine, the CDR3 covers 16 amino acids. Only CDR3 DNA is held: 48 bases, read in frame from base 1.